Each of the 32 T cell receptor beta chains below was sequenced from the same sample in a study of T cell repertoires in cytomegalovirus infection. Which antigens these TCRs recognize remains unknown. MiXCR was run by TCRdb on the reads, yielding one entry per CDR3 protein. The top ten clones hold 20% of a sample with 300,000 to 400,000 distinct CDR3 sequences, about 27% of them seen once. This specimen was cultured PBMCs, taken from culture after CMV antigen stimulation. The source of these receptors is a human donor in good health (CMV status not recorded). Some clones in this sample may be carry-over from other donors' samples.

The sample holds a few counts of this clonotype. The CDR3 sequence is CASRWGQGPTLYSNQPQHF. The CDR3 DNA sequence: TGTGCCAGCAGATGGGGACAGGGCCCAACTCTGTATAGCAATCAGCCCCAGCATTTT. The rearrangement uses TRBV28 and TRBJ1-5, with 9 bases fitting TRBD1. The junction had 15 bases not matched to a gene; V was cut back by 6 bases and J by 0 bases. From germline, CDR1 is MDHEN and CDR2 SYDVKM. The CDR3 spans 19 residues.

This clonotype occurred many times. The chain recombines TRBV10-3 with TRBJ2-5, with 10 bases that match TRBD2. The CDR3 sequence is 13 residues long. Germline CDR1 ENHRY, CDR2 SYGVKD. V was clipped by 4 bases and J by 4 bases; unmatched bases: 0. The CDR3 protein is CAISGLAGETQYF. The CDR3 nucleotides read TGTGCCATCAGTGGACTAGCGGGAGAGACCCAGTACTTC.

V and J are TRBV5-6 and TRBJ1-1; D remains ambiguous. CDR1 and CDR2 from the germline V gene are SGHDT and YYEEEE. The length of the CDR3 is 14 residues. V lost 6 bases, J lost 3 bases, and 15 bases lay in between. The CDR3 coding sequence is TGTGCCAGCACTAGCTTGGGCCGGGACACTGAAGCTTTCTTT. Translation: CASTSLGRDTEAFF.

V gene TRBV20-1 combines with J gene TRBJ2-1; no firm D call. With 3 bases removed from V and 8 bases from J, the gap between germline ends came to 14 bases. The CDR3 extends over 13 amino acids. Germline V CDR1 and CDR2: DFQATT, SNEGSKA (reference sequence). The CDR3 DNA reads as TGCAGTGCTAGGGCGATTCTGACGGATGAGCAGTTCTTC. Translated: CSARAILTDEQFF.

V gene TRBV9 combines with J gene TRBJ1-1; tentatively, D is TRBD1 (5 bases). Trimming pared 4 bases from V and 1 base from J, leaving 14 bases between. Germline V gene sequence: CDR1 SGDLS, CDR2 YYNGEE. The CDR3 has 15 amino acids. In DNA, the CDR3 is TGTGCCAGCAGCACGGTGGCAGGGTGGAACACTGAAGCTTTCTTT. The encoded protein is CASSTVAGWNTEAFF. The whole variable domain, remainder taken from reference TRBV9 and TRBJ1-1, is DSGVTQTPKHLITATGQRVTLRCSPRSGDLSVYWYQQSLDQGLQFLIQYYNGEERAKGNILERFSAQQFPDLHSELNLSSLELGDSALYFCASSTVAGWNTEAFFGQGTRLTVV.

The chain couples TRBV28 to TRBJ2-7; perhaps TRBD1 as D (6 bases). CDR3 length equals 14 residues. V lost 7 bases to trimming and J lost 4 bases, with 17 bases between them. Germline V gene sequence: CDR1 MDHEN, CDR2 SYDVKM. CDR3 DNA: TGTGCCAGCAACCTTGGACAGCTGAATTACGAGCAGTACTTC. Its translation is CASNLGQLNYEQYF.

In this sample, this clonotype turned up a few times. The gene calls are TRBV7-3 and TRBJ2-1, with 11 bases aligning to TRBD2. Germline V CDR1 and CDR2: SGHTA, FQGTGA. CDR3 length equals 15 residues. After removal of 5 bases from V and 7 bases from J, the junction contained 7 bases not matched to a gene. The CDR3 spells CASSLSGGARNEQFF. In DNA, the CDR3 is TGTGCCAGCAGCCTTAGCGGGGGGGCCAGGAATGAGCAGTTCTTC.

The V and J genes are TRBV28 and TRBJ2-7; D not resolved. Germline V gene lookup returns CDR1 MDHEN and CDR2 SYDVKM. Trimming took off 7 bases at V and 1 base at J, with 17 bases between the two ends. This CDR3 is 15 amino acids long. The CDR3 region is CASIRLNGRSYEQYF. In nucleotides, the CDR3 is TGTGCCAGCATAAGGTTAAACGGCCGATCCTACGAGCAGTACTTC. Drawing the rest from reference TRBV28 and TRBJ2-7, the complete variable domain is DVKVTQSSRYLVKRTGEKVFLECVQDMDHENMFWYRQDPGLGLRLIYFSYDVKMKEKGDIPEGYSVSREKKERFSLILESASTNQTSMYLCASIRLNGRSYEQYFGPGTRLTVT.

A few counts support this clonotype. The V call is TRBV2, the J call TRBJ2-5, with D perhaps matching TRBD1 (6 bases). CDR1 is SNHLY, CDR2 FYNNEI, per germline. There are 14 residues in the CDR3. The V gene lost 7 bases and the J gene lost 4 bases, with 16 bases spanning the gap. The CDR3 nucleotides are TGTGCCAGCACCGAAAGTGCAGGGGCAGAGACCCAGTACTTC. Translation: CASTESAGAETQYF.

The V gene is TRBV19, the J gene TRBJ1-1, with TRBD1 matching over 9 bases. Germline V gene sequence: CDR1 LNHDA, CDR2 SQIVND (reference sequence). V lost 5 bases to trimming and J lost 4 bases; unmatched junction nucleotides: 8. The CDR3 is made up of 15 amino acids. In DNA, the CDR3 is TGTGCCAGTAGTGAACAACAGGGGGCGGGCACTGAAGCTTTCTTT. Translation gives CASSEQQGAGTEAFF.

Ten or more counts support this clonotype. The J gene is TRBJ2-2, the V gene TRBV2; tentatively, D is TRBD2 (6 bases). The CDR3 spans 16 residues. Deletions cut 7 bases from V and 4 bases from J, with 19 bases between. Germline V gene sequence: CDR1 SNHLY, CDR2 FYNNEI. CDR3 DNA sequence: TGTGCCAGCAAGGATGGACTAAAGGGGCCCACCGGGGAGCTGTTTTTT. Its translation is CASKDGLKGPTGELFF.

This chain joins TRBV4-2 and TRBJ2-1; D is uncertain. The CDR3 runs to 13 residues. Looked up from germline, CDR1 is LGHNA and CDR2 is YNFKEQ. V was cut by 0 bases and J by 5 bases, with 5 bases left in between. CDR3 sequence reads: CASSQEGHNEQFF. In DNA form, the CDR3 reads TGTGCCAGCAGCCAAGAAGGGCACAATGAGCAGTTCTTC.

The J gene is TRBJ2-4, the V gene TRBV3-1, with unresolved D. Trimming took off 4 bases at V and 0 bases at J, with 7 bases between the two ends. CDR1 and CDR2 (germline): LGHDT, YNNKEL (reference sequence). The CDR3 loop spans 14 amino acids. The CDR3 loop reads CASSLAIAKNIQYF. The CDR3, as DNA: TGTGCCAGCAGCCTTGCTATAGCCAAAAACATTCAGTACTTC.

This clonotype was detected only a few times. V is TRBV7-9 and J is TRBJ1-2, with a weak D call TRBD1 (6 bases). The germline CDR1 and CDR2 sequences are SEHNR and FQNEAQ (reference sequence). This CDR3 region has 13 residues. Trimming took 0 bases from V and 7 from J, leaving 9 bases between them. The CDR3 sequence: CASSLADRLGYTF. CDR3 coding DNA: TGTGCCAGCAGCTTAGCGGACAGACTTGGCTACACCTTC.

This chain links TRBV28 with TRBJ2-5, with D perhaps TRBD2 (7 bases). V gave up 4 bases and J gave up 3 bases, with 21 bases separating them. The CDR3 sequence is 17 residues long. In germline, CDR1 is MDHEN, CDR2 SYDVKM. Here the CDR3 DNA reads TGTGCCAGCAGTTCGGTGACTATCGGGGAGGGGGAAGAGACCCAGTACTTC. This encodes CASSSVTIGEGEETQYF. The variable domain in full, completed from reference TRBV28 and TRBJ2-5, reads DVKVTQSSRYLVKRTGEKVFLECVQDMDHENMFWYRQDPGLGLRLIYFSYDVKMKEKGDIPEGYSVSREKKERFSLILESASTNQTSMYLCASSSVTIGEGEETQYFGPGTRLLVL.

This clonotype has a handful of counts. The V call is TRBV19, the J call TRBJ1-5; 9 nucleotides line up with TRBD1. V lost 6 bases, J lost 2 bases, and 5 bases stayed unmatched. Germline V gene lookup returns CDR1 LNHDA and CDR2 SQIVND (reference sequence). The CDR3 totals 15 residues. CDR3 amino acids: CASRTGQGGNQPQHF. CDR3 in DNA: TGTGCCAGTAGGACGGGACAGGGAGGCAATCAGCCCCAGCATTTT.

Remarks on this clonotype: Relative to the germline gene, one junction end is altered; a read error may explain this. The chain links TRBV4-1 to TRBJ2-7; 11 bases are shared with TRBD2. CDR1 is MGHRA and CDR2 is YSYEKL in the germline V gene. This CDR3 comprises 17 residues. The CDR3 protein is CPSSQAGLAVRSYEQYF. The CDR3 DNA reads TGTCCCAGCAGCCAAGCGGGACTAGCGGTTCGCTCCTACGAGCAGTACTTC.

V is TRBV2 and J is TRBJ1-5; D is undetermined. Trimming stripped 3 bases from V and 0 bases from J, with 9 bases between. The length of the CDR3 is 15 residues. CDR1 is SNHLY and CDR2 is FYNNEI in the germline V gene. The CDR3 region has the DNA TGTGCCAGCAGTGATAACAGCTATAGCAATCAGCCCCAGCATTTT. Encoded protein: CASSDNSYSNQPQHF.

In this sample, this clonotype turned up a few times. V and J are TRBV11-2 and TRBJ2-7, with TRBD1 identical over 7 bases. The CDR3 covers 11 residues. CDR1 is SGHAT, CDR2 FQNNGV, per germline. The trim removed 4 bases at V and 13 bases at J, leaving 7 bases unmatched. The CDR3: CASSSRQGQYF. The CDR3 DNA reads TGTGCCAGCAGCTCGAGACAGGGCCAATACTTC.

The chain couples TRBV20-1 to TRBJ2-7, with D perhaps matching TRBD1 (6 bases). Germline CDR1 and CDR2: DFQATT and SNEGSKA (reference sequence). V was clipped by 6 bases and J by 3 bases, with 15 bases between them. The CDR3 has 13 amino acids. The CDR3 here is CSALQTGYYEQYF. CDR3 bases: TGCAGTGCACTTCAGACAGGTTACTACGAGCAGTACTTC.

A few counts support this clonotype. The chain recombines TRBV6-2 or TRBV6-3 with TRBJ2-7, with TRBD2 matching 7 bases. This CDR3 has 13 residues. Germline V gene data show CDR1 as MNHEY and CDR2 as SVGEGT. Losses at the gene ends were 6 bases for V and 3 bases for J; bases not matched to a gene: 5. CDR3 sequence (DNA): TGTGCCAGCAGACGAAGCGGGGACTACGAGCAGTACTTC. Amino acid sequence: CASRRSGDYEQYF.

CDR3: CASITSRGSREKLFF. The CDR3 bases are TGTGCCAGCATCACCTCGCGGGGTTCGAGGGAAAAACTGTTTTTT. This rearrangement joins TRBV5-5 to TRBJ1-4; D is ambiguous. V was shortened by 6 bases and J by 8 bases, with 20 bases between the two germline ends. Germline V gene data show CDR1 as SGHKS and CDR2 as YYEKEE (reference sequence). This CDR3 spans 15 amino acids. Full variable domain (rest looked up from reference TRBV5-5 and TRBJ1-4): DAGVTQSPTHLIKTRGQQVTLRCSPISGHKSVSWYQQVLGQGPQFIFQYYEKEERGRGNFPDRFSARQFPNYSSELNVNALLLGDSALYLCASITSRGSREKLFFGSGTQLSVL.

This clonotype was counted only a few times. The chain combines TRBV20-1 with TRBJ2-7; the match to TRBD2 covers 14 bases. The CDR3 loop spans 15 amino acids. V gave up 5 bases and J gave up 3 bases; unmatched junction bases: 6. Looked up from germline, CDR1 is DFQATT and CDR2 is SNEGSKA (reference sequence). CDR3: CSAPPGTSGSYEQYF. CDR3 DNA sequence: TGCAGTGCTCCTCCCGGGACTAGCGGGAGCTACGAGCAGTACTTC.

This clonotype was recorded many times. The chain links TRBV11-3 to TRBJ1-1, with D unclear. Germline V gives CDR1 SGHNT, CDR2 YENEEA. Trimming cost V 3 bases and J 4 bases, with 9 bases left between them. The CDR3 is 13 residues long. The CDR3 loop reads CASSFVSGTEAFF. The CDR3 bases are TGTGCCAGCAGCTTCGTATCCGGCACTGAAGCTTTCTTT. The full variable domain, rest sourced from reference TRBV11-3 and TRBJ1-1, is EAGVVQSPRYKIIEKKQPVAFWCNPISGHNTLYWYLQNLGQGPELLIRYENEEAVDDSQLPKDRFSAERLKGVDSTLKIQPAELGDSAVYLCASSFVSGTEAFFGQGTRLTVV.

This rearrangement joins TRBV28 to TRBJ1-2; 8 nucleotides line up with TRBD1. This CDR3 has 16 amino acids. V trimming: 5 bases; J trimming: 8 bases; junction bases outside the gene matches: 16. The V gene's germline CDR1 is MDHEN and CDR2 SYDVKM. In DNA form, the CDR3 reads TGTGCCAGCAGTCCCGGCTTGGAGCACAGGGGGGGCGGCTACACCTTC. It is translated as CASSPGLEHRGGGYTF.

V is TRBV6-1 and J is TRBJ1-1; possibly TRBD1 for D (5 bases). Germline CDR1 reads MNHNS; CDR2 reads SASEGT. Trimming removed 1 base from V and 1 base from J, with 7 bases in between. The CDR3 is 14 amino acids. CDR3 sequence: CASSEVRANTEAFF. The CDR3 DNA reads TGTGCCAGCAGTGAAGTCAGGGCGAACACTGAAGCTTTCTTT.

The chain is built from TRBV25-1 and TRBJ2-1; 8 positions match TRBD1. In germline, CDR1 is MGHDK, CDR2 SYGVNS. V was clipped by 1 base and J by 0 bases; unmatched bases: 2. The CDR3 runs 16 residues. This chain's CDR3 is CASSELQGGSYNEQFF. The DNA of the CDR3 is TGTGCCAGCAGTGAATTACAGGGGGGCTCCTACAATGAGCAGTTCTTC.

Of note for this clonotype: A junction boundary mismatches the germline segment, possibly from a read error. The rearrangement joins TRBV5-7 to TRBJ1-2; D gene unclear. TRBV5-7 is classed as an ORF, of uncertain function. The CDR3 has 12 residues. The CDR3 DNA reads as TGTGCCAGCAGCTGGAACCAACAGTGTGTCCCCTTC. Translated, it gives CASSWNQQCVPF.

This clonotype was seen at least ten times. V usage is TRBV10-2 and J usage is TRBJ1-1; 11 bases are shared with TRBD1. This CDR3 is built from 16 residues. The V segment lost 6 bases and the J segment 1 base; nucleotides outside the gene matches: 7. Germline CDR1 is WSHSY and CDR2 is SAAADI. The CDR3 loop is CASSRTGGASNTEAFF. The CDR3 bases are TGCGCCAGCAGCCGGACAGGGGGCGCTTCGAACACTGAAGCTTTCTTT.

CDR3 residues: CASSQNSYGYTF. CDR3 nucleotides: TGCGCCAGCAGCCAGAACAGTTATGGCTACACCTTC. The chain combines TRBV4-3 with TRBJ1-2; D is unclear. The CDR3 loop spans 12 amino acids. Germline V gives CDR1 LGHNA, CDR2 YSLEER. The V end lost 3 bases, the J end lost 5 bases, and 7 bases lay between the germline ends.

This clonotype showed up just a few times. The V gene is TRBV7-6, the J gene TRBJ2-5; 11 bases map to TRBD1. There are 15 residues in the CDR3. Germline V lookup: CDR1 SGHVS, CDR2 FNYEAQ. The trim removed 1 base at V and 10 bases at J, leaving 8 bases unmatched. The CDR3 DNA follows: TGTGCCAGCAGCTTAGGCCTGGACAGGGGGCGAAACCAGTACTTC. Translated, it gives CASSLGLDRGRNQYF.

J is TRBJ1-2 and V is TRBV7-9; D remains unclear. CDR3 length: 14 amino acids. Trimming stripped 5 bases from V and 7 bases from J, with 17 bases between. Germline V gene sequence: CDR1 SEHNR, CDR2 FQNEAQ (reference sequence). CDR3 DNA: TGTGCCAGCAGCCCCCCCGGTACTTTGGGTGGCTACACCTTC. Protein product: CASSPPGTLGGYTF.